The clone carrying this T cell receptor (beta chain) has a count of ten or more. These data are taken from a study of CD8+CD57+ T cells in acquired aplastic anemia. Trimming removed 0 bases at V and 3 bases at J, with 15 bases between. The CDR3 extends over 15 amino acids. Germline V gene data show CDR1 as DFQATT and CDR2 as SNEGSKA (reference sequence). Profiles of TCR beta VDJ and CDR3 were generated from a genomic DNA template. TCRdb re-analysed the reads in MiXCR, keeping a single row per CDR3 protein. The table includes under 500,000 distinct CDR3 sequences, under 40% detected once. Sequenced patients had shown CD8+CD57+ cell expansion by flow cytometry.

Sequencing was done on a sample of sorted CD4+, CD8+, or CD8+CD57+ T cells (not recorded which) from PBMCs. The chain uses TRBV20-1 and TRBJ2-7; perhaps TRBD1 as D (5 bases). This sequence originates from a human donor with aplastic anemia. The CDR3 loop is CSARDQGGSIYEQYF. The CDR3 bases are TGCAGTGCTAGAGATCAGGGCGGCTCGATCTACGAGCAGTACTTC.